This TCR beta chain was captured in a study of patients and donors after allogeneic stem cell transplantation. V gave up 5 bases and J gave up 0 bases, with 4 bases separating them. Germline loops: CDR1 PRHDT, CDR2 FYEKMQ (reference sequence). The CDR3 is 12 amino acids. TCRdb redid the calling of the RT-PCR reads with MiXCR, one entry per CDR3 protein. The sample shows approximately 210,000 distinct CDR3 sequences, 41% of them seen only once. Sequencing was performed on blood, either unsorted or a sorted T cell fraction (not recorded which). This clonotype was obtained from a human donor who was either an allogeneic HSCT recipient or a stem cell or donor lymphocyte infusion donor (not recorded which). It is not recorded whose cells these are; they may come from a transplant donor. The genes are TRBV13 and TRBJ1-1, with no clear D. The CDR3 spells CASSRLNTEAFF. DNA of the CDR3: TGTGCCAGCAGCCGTCTGAACACTGAAGCTTTCTTT.